The T cell receptor (beta chain) described here comes from a study of identical twins. Study-wide results and limits: The more abundant beta clonotypes in cord blood had fewer insertions, and memory repertoires did not show this. Researchers reported weaker excess twin sharing in beta out-of-frame sequences.

The CDR3 has 14 residues. Trimming stripped 6 bases from V and 2 bases from J, with 11 bases between. Germline V CDR1 and CDR2: MNHEY, SMNVEV (reference sequence). MiXCR was run by TCRdb on the 5' RACE reads, yielding one entry per CDR3 protein. The sample has about 260,000 distinct CDR3 sequences, 5.5% to 7% seen once. This clonotype was recorded a few times. Its specificity is unknown. This sample was also put to use in a study of yellow fever vaccine responses in identical twins.

V is TRBV27 and J is TRBJ2-4; D may be TRBD2 (5 bases). This TCR was recovered from a woman aged 18 to 35 in good health. What was sequenced was memory (CD45RO+) T cells sorted from blood. CDR3 loop: CASRASGTKNIQYF. The CDR3 nucleotides read TGTGCCAGCAGAGCCTCGGGGACCAAAAACATTCAGTACTTC.